This TCR beta chain originates from a study of vaccination and CD4 T cells after COVID-19. Study details: Each control was exposed to a CEFX pool, an HIV-1 Nef pool, or no peptide at all.

Findings and limits, study-wide: The median SARS-CoV-2-reactive clonotype number increased from roughly 21 to 40, without statistical significance.

Documented treatment: roughly 11-day PBMC culture with coronavirus spike peptide pools or control peptides (ViraFEST assay). The V gene lost 0 bases and the J gene lost 4 bases, with 6 bases spanning the gap. The CDR3 is made up of 13 amino acids. Germline assignment: CDR1 SGHTA and CDR2 FQGNSA. Scientists ran DNA taken from cultured CD4+ T cells through the Oncomine TCR Beta short-read assay for sequencing. TCRdb ran MiXCR on the PCR reads and lists one entry per CDR3 protein. The table shows more than 15,000 distinct CDR3 sequences, with approximately 53% occurring only once. Note on this clonotype: The antigen is not known.

Sequenced: CD4+ T cells from blood, cultured in vitro. The receptor's source is a human donor who had recovered from COVID-19. This sequence joins TRBV7-2 and TRBJ1-1; D unclear. The CDR3 DNA reads TGTGCCAGCAGCTTAGCAGGGTTCACTGAAGCTTTCTTT. Translation: CASSLAGFTEAFF.